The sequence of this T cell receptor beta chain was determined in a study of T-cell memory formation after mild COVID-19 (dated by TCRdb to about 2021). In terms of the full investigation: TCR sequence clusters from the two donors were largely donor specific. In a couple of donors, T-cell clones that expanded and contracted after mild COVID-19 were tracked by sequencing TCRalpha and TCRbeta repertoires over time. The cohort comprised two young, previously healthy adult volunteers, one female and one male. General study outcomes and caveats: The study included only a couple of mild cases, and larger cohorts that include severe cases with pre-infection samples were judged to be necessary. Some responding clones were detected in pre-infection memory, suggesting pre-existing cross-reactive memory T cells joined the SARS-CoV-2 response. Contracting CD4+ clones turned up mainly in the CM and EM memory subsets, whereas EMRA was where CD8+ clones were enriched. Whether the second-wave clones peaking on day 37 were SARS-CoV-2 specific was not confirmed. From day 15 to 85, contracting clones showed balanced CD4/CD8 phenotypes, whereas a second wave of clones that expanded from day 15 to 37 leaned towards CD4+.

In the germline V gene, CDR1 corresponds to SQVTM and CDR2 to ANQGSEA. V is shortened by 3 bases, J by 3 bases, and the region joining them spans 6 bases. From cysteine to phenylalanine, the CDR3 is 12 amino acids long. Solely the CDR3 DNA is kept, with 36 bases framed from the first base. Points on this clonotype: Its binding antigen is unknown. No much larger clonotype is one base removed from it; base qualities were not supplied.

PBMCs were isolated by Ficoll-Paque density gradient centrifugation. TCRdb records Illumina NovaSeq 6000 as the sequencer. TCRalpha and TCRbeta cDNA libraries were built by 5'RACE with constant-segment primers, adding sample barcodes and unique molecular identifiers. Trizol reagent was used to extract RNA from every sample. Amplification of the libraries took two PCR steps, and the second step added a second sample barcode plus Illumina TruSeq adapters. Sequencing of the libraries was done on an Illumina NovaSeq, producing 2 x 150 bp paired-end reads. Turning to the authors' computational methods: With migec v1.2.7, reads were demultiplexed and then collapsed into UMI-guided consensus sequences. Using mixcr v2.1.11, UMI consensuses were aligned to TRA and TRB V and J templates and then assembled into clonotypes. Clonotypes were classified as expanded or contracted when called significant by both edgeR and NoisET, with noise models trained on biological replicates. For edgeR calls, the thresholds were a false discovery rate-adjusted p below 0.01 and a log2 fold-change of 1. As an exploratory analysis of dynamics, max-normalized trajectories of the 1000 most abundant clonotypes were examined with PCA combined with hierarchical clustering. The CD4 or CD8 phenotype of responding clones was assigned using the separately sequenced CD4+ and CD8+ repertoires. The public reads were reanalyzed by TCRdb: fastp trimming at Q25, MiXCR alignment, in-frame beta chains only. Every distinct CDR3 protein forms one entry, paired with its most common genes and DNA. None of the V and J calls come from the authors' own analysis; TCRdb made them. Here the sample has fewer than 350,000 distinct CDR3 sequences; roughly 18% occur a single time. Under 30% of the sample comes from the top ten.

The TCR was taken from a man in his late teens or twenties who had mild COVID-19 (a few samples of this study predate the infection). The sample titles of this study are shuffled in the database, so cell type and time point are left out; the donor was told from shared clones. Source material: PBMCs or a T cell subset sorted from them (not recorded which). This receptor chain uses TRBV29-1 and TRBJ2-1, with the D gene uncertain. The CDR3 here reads CSVEVSYNEQFF. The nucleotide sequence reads TGCAGCGTTGAGGTCAGCTACAATGAGCAGTTCTTC.